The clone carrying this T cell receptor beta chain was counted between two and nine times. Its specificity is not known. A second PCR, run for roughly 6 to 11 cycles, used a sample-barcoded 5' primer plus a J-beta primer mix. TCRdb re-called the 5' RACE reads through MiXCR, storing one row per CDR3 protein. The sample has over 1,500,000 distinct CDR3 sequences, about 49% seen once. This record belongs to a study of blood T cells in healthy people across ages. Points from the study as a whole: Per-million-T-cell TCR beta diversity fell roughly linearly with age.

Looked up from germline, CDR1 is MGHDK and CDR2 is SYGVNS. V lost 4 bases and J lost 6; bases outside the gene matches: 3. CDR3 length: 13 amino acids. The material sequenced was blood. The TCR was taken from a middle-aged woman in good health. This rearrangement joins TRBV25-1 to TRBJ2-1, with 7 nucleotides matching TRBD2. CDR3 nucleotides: TGTGCCAGCAGTGGGACTAGTCCCAATGAGCAGTTCTTC. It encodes CASSGTSPNEQFF.